This entry lists 21 T cell receptor beta chains sequenced from one sample in a study of T cells of healthy individuals. MiXCR, run by TCRdb on the 5' RACE reads, gives a single entry per CDR3 protein. Of roughly 87,000 distinct CDR3 sequences in the sample, approximately 16% were seen once. Source of these receptors: a human donor in good health.

The sample holds a few counts of this clonotype. The V and J genes are TRBV4-3 and TRBJ2-1, with D possibly TRBD1 on 5 matching bases. The V and J ends lost 0 bases and 3 bases respectively, with 12 bases between them. Germline V lookup: CDR1 LGHNA, CDR2 YSLEER. This CDR3 is built from 16 residues. CDR3 sequence reads: CASSQEGQGDYNEQFF. The DNA for the CDR3 is TGCGCCAGCAGCCAAGAAGGTCAGGGTGACTACAATGAGCAGTTCTTC.

The table lists this clonotype with many counts. The J gene is TRBJ2-1, the V gene TRBV15; D gene ambiguous. CDR1 and CDR2 (germline): LNHNV, YYDKDF (reference sequence). The CDR3 has 13 residues. V shed 0 bases and J shed 3 bases, with 3 bases lying between them. As DNA, the CDR3 is TGTGCCACCAGCAGAGACCACTACAATGAGCAGTTCTTC. It specifies CATSRDHYNEQFF. The full variable domain, in which reference TRBV15 and TRBJ2-1 provide the parts outside the CDR3, is DAMVIQNPRYQVTQFGKPVTLSCSQTLNHNVMYWYQQKSSQAPKLLFHYYDKDFNNEADTPDNFQSRRPNTSFCFLDIRSPGLGDTAMYLCATSRDHYNEQFFGPGTRLTVL.

This rearrangement joins TRBV4-3 to TRBJ1-4; D is perhaps TRBD1 (5 bases). V lost 3 bases, J lost 6 bases, and 11 bases lay in between. Germline-derived CDR1 and CDR2 are LGHNA and YSLEER. This CDR3 comprises 14 residues. This chain's CDR3 is CASSHQQVDEKLFF. CDR3 coding DNA: TGCGCCAGCAGCCATCAACAGGTTGATGAAAAACTGTTTTTT.

This chain uses TRBV2 with TRBJ1-1; tentatively, D is TRBD1 (5 bases). The V gene's germline CDR1 is SNHLY and CDR2 FYNNEI. This CDR3 contains 13 residues. V was trimmed by 7 bases and J by 1 base, leaving 10 bases between them. Written as DNA, the CDR3 is TGTGCCAGCACCAGGGCGGAGAACACTGAAGCTTTCTTT. Protein product: CASTRAENTEAFF. Drawing the rest from reference TRBV2 and TRBJ1-1, the complete variable domain is EPEVTQTPSHQVTQMGQEVILRCVPISNHLYFYWYRQILGQKVEFLVSFYNNEISEKSEIFDDQFSVERPDGSNFTLKIRSTKLEDSAMYFCASTRAENTEAFFGQGTRLTVV.

This clonotype has a count of ten or more. The chain uses TRBV18 and TRBJ1-2, with D possibly being TRBD1 (5 bases). Germline CDR1 KGHSH, CDR2 LQKENI. The V end was cut by 5 bases, the J end by 1 base, with 17 bases between. CDR3 length equals 16 residues. Written as DNA, the CDR3 is TGTGCCAGCTCAAAACTCCGGGGGACCTATAACTATGGCTACACCTTC. Amino acid sequence: CASSKLRGTYNYGYTF.

This clonotype was detected only a few times. V and J are TRBV29-1 and TRBJ1-1; the D gene is possibly TRBD1 (5 bases). The germline V gene encodes CDR1 SQVTM and CDR2 ANQGSEA. V was clipped by 4 bases and J by 1 base, with 13 bases between them. This CDR3 has 14 residues. DNA for the CDR3: TGCAGCGTTGTGAGTCTGGGGACGAACACTGAAGCTTTCTTT. It specifies CSVVSLGTNTEAFF.

The genes are TRBV20-1 and TRBJ2-3; TRBD2 matches at 10 bases. The CDR3 is 14 residues long. CDR1 and CDR2 (germline): DFQATT, SNEGSKA (reference sequence). Trimming removed 6 bases from V and 5 bases from J; junction bases left unmatched: 8. In nucleotides, the CDR3 is TGCAGTGCCCAGCGGGAGGGCCGACTAGATACGCAGTATTTT. Protein sequence: CSAQREGRLDTQYF.

The table lists this clonotype with many counts. This rearrangement joins TRBV5-1 to TRBJ1-6, with D unresolved. Germline V gives CDR1 SGHRS, CDR2 YFSETQ. The CDR3 runs 13 residues. Trimming shortened V by 8 bases and J by 6 bases, and 12 bases separated the two germline ends. The CDR3 sequence: CASRTDFNSPLHF. The CDR3, as DNA: TGCGCCAGTCGGACTGACTTTAATTCACCCCTCCACTTT.

This sequence joins TRBV5-5 and TRBJ1-6; D not certain. The V and J ends lost 4 bases and 8 bases respectively, with 13 bases between them. The CDR3 runs 14 residues. Germline loops: CDR1 SGHKS, CDR2 YYEKEE (reference sequence). CDR3 in amino acids: CASSLDVGYSPLHF. CDR3 bases: TGTGCCAGCAGCCTGGACGTTGGATATTCACCCCTCCACTTT.

The rearrangement joins TRBV27 to TRBJ2-5; tentative D call: TRBD1 (5 bases). Looked up from germline, CDR1 is MNHEY and CDR2 is SMNVEV (reference sequence). Trimming pared 2 bases from V and 2 bases from J, leaving 9 bases between. CDR3 length equals 14 residues. The CDR3 region has the DNA TGTGCCAGCAGTTTACCAGGGCATCAAGAGACCCAGTACTTC. Its protein product is CASSLPGHQETQYF.

V gene TRBV7-8 combines with J gene TRBJ2-1, with D unresolved. Deletions cut 2 bases from V and 2 bases from J, with 10 bases between. The CDR3 sequence is 15 residues long. CDR1 SGHVS and CDR2 FQNEAQ come from the germline V gene. The DNA of the CDR3 is TGTGCCAGCAGCTTAATGGCGGCGGCCTACAATGAGCAGTTCTTC. Protein: CASSLMAAAYNEQFF.

The chain has TRBV20-1 and TRBJ2-1; 7 bases fit TRBD2. Germline V gene lookup returns CDR1 DFQATT and CDR2 SNEGSKA (reference sequence). This CDR3 is 17 amino acids long. Losses at the gene ends were 1 base for V and 0 bases for J; bases not matched to a gene: 9. As DNA, the CDR3 is TGCAGTGCTAGAGCCCAAGGCGGGACTAACTCCTACAATGAGCAGTTCTTC. Its translation: CSARAQGGTNSYNEQFF.

The table lists this clonotype with a few counts. This chain joins TRBV6-1 and TRBJ1-1, with D possibly TRBD1 on 6 matching bases. The germline V and J ends were trimmed by 7 bases and 11 bases, with 23 bases remaining between them. CDR3 length equals 14 residues. CDR1 MNHNS and CDR2 SASEGT come from the germline V gene. The CDR3 protein is CASNLQGQELGAFF. For the CDR3, the DNA is TGTGCCAGCAACTTACAGGGTCAAGAGCTGGGGGCTTTCTTT.

There are many counts of this clonotype. The V and J genes are TRBV9 and TRBJ2-3; D gene ambiguous. V lost 0 bases and J 9 bases, leaving 11 bases between the germline ends. The length of the CDR3 is 13 residues. Germline CDR1 reads SGDLS; CDR2 reads YYNGEE. The CDR3 is CASSVETSGTQYF. CDR3 in DNA: TGTGCCAGCAGCGTAGAGACTTCGGGCACGCAGTATTTT.

This clonotype was seen only a few times. The chain couples TRBV9 to TRBJ2-5; D possibly matches TRBD1 or TRBD2 (5 bases each). Trimming left V 0 bases short and J 5 bases short, with 11 bases between. This CDR3 has 14 residues. Per the germline V gene, CDR1 is SGDLS and CDR2 is YYNGEE. The CDR3 protein is CASSVEAEGETQYF. In DNA form, the CDR3 reads TGTGCCAGCAGCGTAGAGGCAGAGGGGGAGACCCAGTACTTC. Combining the CDR3 with reference TRBV9 and TRBJ2-5 gives the whole variable domain DSGVTQTPKHLITATGQRVTLRCSPRSGDLSVYWYQQSLDQGLQFLIQYYNGEERAKGNILERFSAQQFPDLHSELNLSSLELGDSALYFCASSVEAEGETQYFGPGTRLLVL.

The rearrangement uses TRBV28 and TRBJ2-7; D is undetermined. CDR1 MDHEN and CDR2 SYDVKM come from the germline V gene. Trimming took off 5 bases at V and 2 bases at J, with 13 bases between the two ends. This CDR3 contains 14 residues. CDR3 residues: CASSADGFPYEQYF. In nucleotides, the CDR3 is TGTGCCAGCAGTGCCGACGGTTTCCCCTACGAGCAGTACTTC.

This clonotype was counted between two and nine times. The V call is TRBV10-3, the J call TRBJ2-7; D not resolved. The CDR3 is 15 amino acids. V shed 0 bases and J shed 3 bases, with 12 bases lying between them. The germline V gene encodes CDR1 ENHRY and CDR2 SYGVKD. The CDR3, as DNA: TGTGCCATCAGTGAGTCTGCTTTTCACCACTACGAGCAGTACTTC. Its protein product is CAISESAFHHYEQYF.

The rearrangement uses TRBV7-9 and TRBJ1-2, with TRBD1 matching 7 bases. Germline CDR1 and CDR2: SEHNR and FQNEAQ (reference sequence). The CDR3 is 13 residues long. With V trimmed by 4 bases and J by 4 bases, 3 bases remained unmatched. The CDR3 sequence is CASSSDRVYGYTF. DNA of the CDR3: TGTGCCAGCAGCTCCGACAGGGTCTATGGCTACACCTTC.

The genes are TRBV2 and TRBJ2-3, with D hard to call. The CDR3 totals 16 residues. The germline gives CDR1 SNHLY, CDR2 FYNNEI. The V end lost 6 bases, the J end lost 2 bases, and 18 bases lay between the germline ends. CDR3 residues: CASRKRLVGVTDTQYF. The CDR3 region has the DNA TGTGCCAGCAGAAAACGTTTGGTGGGCGTCACAGATACGCAGTATTTT.

V and J are TRBV20-1 and TRBJ2-7; 7 positions agree with TRBD2. The germline CDR1 and CDR2 sequences are DFQATT and SNEGSKA (reference sequence). The V and J ends lost 6 bases and 6 bases, in that order; junction bases with no gene match: 11. The CDR3 totals 13 residues. The CDR3 here is CSAEAGVQVEQYF. CDR3 DNA: TGCAGTGCCGAGGCGGGAGTTCAAGTCGAGCAGTACTTC.

This clonotype was recorded a few times. This chain's CDR3 is CASSEVTSDDEQFF. In DNA form, the CDR3 reads TGTGCCAGCAGTGAGGTTACTAGCGATGATGAGCAGTTCTTC. The chain carries TRBV2 and TRBJ2-1; 7 nucleotides line up with TRBD2. The CDR3 contains 14 residues. Looked up from germline, CDR1 is SNHLY and CDR2 is FYNNEI. V lost 3 bases to trimming and J lost 8 bases; unmatched junction nucleotides: 7.